The 22 T cell receptor beta chains below come from one sample, sequenced in a study of T cell repertoires in cytomegalovirus infection. No antigen is known for these receptors. TCRdb re-analysed the reads in MiXCR, keeping a single row per CDR3 protein. The table includes 300,000 or so distinct CDR3 sequences, 20% to 30% detected once. Sample: cultured PBMCs, taken from culture after CMV antigen stimulation. These receptors came from a human donor in good health (CMV status not recorded). Some clones in this sample may be carry-over from other donors' samples.

The V gene is TRBV6-2 or TRBV6-3, the J gene TRBJ1-2; D may be TRBD1 (5 bases). Germline V gives CDR1 MNHEY, CDR2 SVGEGT. The CDR3 consists of 14 residues. Deletions cut 7 bases from V and 6 bases from J, with 18 bases between. The CDR3 reads CASTSSGRDHGYTF. DNA for the CDR3: TGTGCCAGCACCTCCTCGGGCAGGGATCATGGCTACACCTTC.

The CDR3, as DNA: TGTGCCAGCAGCGCGCGACAGGTCATGAACACTGAAGCTTTCTTT. As protein: CASSARQVMNTEAFF. This chain links TRBV7-8 with TRBJ1-1, with D tentatively TRBD1 (6 bases). Germline V gene sequence: CDR1 SGHVS, CDR2 FQNEAQ. Trimming shortened V by 5 bases and J by 0 bases, and 13 bases separated the two germline ends. The CDR3 sequence is 15 residues long.

This clonotype appeared a few times. This chain uses TRBV18 with TRBJ2-7, with TRBD2 as a possible D gene (6 bases). Trimming cost V 1 base and J 0 bases, with 19 bases left between them. The CDR3 is made up of 18 amino acids. Germline CDR1 and CDR2: KGHSH and LQKENI. CDR3 sequence: CASSPLLDPAGSSYEQYF. As DNA, the CDR3 is TGTGCCAGCTCACCACTCCTGGATCCGGCGGGAAGCTCCTACGAGCAGTACTTC.

This clonotype was observed a handful of times. The gene calls are TRBV18 and TRBJ1-1, with D possibly matching TRBD1 (5 bases). The V and J ends lost 3 bases and 2 bases respectively, with 10 bases between them. The CDR3 runs 14 residues. The germline CDR1 and CDR2 sequences are KGHSH and LQKENI. The CDR3 spells CASSPSGTNTEAFF. The DNA for the CDR3 is TGTGCCAGCTCACCGTCGGGGACTAACACTGAAGCTTTCTTT.

This clonotype was seen more than once but under ten times. V is TRBV6-5 and J is TRBJ1-2; D is unresolved. Trimming cost V 6 bases and J 4 bases, with 15 bases left between them. Germline-derived CDR1 and CDR2 are MNHEY and SVGAGI. The CDR3 is made up of 14 amino acids. This CDR3 reads CASRVGRRVYGYTF. For the CDR3, the DNA is TGTGCCAGCAGAGTCGGCCGTAGGGTCTATGGCTACACCTTC.

In this sample, this clonotype turned up a few times. This sequence joins TRBV6-6 and TRBJ1-5; maybe TRBD1 (5 bases). Germline V gives CDR1 MNHNY, CDR2 SVGAGI (reference sequence). The CDR3 length is 15 residues. Trimming took off 5 bases at V and 6 bases at J, with 17 bases between the two ends. The CDR3 is CASSTGSGVSQPQHF. The CDR3 DNA reads TGTGCCAGCAGTACTGGTTCGGGGGTCAGTCAGCCCCAGCATTTT.

A few counts support this clonotype. The chain uses TRBV7-6 and TRBJ2-1, with 7 positions matching TRBD2. The CDR3 loop spans 19 amino acids. Germline V lookup: CDR1 SGHVS, CDR2 FNYEAQ. V lost 2 bases, J lost 6 bases, and 19 bases stayed unmatched. The CDR3 DNA is TGTGCCAGCAGCTTAAGGGCCGGCCCTGGGCGGGAGACCCCCAATGAGCAGTTCTTC. Encoded protein: CASSLRAGPGRETPNEQFF.

The chain is built from TRBV11-3 and TRBJ2-2; D is possibly TRBD2 (5 bases). The V end was cut by 7 bases, the J end by 6 bases, with 21 bases between. This CDR3 is 16 amino acids long. Germline CDR1 and CDR2: SGHNT and YENEEA. CDR3 in DNA: TGTGCCAGCACTTATCCCCTAGGTCTAGCCCCCGGGGAGCTGTTTTTT. Residues: CASTYPLGLAPGELFF.

This clonotype showed up just a few times. The chain is built from TRBV29-1 and TRBJ2-1, with D possibly matching TRBD1 (9 bases). The CDR3 runs to 12 residues. Germline assignment: CDR1 SQVTM and CDR2 ANQGSEA. Trimming pared 4 bases from V and 15 bases from J, leaving 19 bases between. CDR3 sequence: CSVVRGDRVTFF. CDR3 in DNA: TGCAGCGTTGTGCGGGGGGACAGGGTAACGTTCTTC.

This clonotype appeared a few times. The rearrangement links TRBV20-1 to TRBJ2-1; 10 bases align to TRBD2. Germline values: CDR1 DFQATT, CDR2 SNEGSKA (reference sequence). J lost 0 bases, V lost 3 bases, and 14 bases had no gene match. The CDR3 has 19 amino acids. CDR3 nucleotide sequence: TGCAGTGCTAGGGCAGCGGGAGGGCCTCCAGAAAGCTCCTACAATGAGCAGTTCTTC. Translation gives CSARAAGGPPESSYNEQFF.

The chain combines TRBV6-2 or TRBV6-3 with TRBJ2-7, with TRBD2 identical over 7 bases. Germline V gene sequence: CDR1 MNHEY, CDR2 SVGEGT. The CDR3 runs 15 residues. The V segment lost 5 bases and the J segment 3 bases; nucleotides outside the gene matches: 10. As DNA, the CDR3 is TGTGCCAGCAGTGGACTAGAAGTTCCCCTCTACGAGCAGTACTTC. Protein: CASSGLEVPLYEQYF.

This clonotype was recorded a few times. The chain is built from TRBV4-1 and TRBJ2-7; D gene ambiguous. Germline lookup yields CDR1 MGHRA and CDR2 YSYEKL. The CDR3 runs 13 residues. Trimming pared 0 bases from V and 3 bases from J, leaving 6 bases between. CDR3 sequence reads: CASSQELFYEQYV. DNA of the CDR3: TGCGCCAGCAGCCAAGAACTATTCTACGAGCAGTACGTC.

This clonotype was observed a handful of times. The rearrangement uses TRBV18 and TRBJ1-5, with D possibly matching TRBD1 (6 bases). Trimming shortened V by 5 bases and J by 1 base, and 12 bases separated the two germline ends. CDR1 is KGHSH, CDR2 LQKENI, per germline. There are 15 residues in the CDR3. The CDR3 is CASSYRETSNQPQHF. The CDR3 DNA reads TGTGCCAGCTCATACAGGGAGACGAGCAATCAGCCCCAGCATTTT.

At least ten counts were recorded for this clonotype. The chain combines TRBV7-2 with TRBJ1-5; 8 positions agree with TRBD1. V lost 5 bases, J lost 7 bases, and 10 bases stayed unmatched. Per germline, CDR1 SGHTA and CDR2 FQGNSA. This CDR3 has 15 residues. DNA for the CDR3: TGTGCCAGCAGCCCAAACACAGGGGGGGTACAGCCCCAGCATTTT. Its protein product is CASSPNTGGVQPQHF.

The chain employs TRBV6-2 or TRBV6-3 and TRBJ2-1; D possibly matches TRBD1 or TRBD2 (5 bases each). V lost 10 bases, J lost 0 bases, and 10 bases lay in between. Germline V gives CDR1 MNHEY, CDR2 SVGEGT. The CDR3 extends over 13 amino acids. CDR3 DNA: TGTGCCATAGGGACCACCTCCTACAATGAGCAGTTCTTC. It is translated as CAIGTTSYNEQFF.

This clonotype was seen many times. The chain uses TRBV18 and TRBJ2-7; possible D gene TRBD1, 6 bases. CDR3 length: 16 amino acids. V dropped 0 bases and J dropped 4 bases, with 16 bases sitting between them. Germline loops: CDR1 KGHSH, CDR2 LQKENI. DNA of the CDR3: TGTGCCAGCTCACCACCGGGAACAGGGAAGGGGTACGAGCAGTACTTC. It specifies CASSPPGTGKGYEQYF.

V and J are TRBV6-2 or TRBV6-3 and TRBJ1-6; no definite D call. The CDR3 contains 14 residues. The V end lost 2 bases, the J end lost 10 bases, and 12 bases lay between the germline ends. CDR1 is MNHEY, CDR2 SVGEGT, per germline. As DNA, the CDR3 is TGTGCCAGCAGTTACACGGGAAACGGCTCACCCCTCCACTTT. Protein sequence: CASSYTGNGSPLHF.

The chain has TRBV20-1 and TRBJ1-2, with TRBD1 matching 7 bases. The trim removed 5 bases at V and 6 bases at J, leaving 15 bases unmatched. The CDR3 covers 15 residues. Germline CDR1 reads DFQATT; CDR2 reads SNEGSKA (reference sequence). The CDR3 protein is CSAGIGEGGGHGYTF. The CDR3 bases are TGCAGTGCTGGGATAGGGGAAGGGGGCGGGCATGGCTACACCTTC.

The chain carries TRBV6-2 or TRBV6-3 and TRBJ2-1; 14 bases map to TRBD2. Germline CDR1 MNHEY, CDR2 SVGEGT. V dropped 1 base and J dropped 0; count of bases not matched to a gene: 8. The CDR3 has 20 amino acids. The CDR3 nucleotides read TGTGCCAGCAGTTACTTTTCCGGGACTAGCGGGAGAGGCTCCTACAATGAGCAGTTCTTC. It yields the protein CASSYFSGTSGRGSYNEQFF.

The chain carries TRBV27 and TRBJ2-1; 10 bases fit TRBD2. The junction had 8 bases not matched to a gene; V was cut back by 3 bases and J by 3 bases. The CDR3 totals 17 residues. Germline V gives CDR1 MNHEY, CDR2 SMNVEV (reference sequence). CDR3 residues: CASSFGLAESGYNEQFF. As DNA, the CDR3 is TGTGCCAGCAGTTTCGGACTAGCGGAGTCTGGCTACAATGAGCAGTTCTTC.

The chain links TRBV24-1 to TRBJ1-2; 7 bases are shared with TRBD1. CDR1 is KGHDR, CDR2 SFDVKD, per germline. CDR3 length equals 14 residues. Trimming took 4 bases from V and 5 from J; bases not matched to a gene: 6. CDR3: CATSDISRGYGYTF. CDR3 nucleotides: TGTGCCACCAGTGACATCTCCAGGGGGTATGGCTACACCTTC.

The table lists this clonotype with a few counts. The chain has TRBV10-3 and TRBJ2-3, with 13 bases identical to TRBD2. Unmatched junction bases numbered 8, after V lost 6 bases and J lost 2 bases. CDR3 size: 17 residues. Germline V CDR1 and CDR2: ENHRY, SYGVKD. DNA for the CDR3: TGTGCCATCAGGGGACCGGGACTAGCGGGGAACACAGATACGCAGTATTTT. Its protein is CAIRGPGLAGNTDTQYF.